This TCR beta chain was recovered during a study of T cells after yellow fever vaccination. By 5'RACE template switching, TCR cDNA was produced, with a universal primer site and UMIs added in the process. TCRdb itself ran the 5' RACE reads through MiXCR, one entry per CDR3 protein. Of about 240,000 distinct CDR3 sequences listed, approximately 3.5% are singletons. Study-wide results and caveats: Within FACS-sorted repertoires, abundant clonotypes contaminating from the bulk population could be present.

V dropped 4 bases and J dropped 0; count of bases not matched to a gene: 5. The CDR3 runs to 16 residues. Germline CDR1 MGHRA, CDR2 YSYEKL. This clonotype was recorded at least ten times. As yet, its antigen is unknown. The rearrangement joins TRBV4-1 to TRBJ2-3, with 9 bases lining up with TRBD1. The sequence came from a man aged 18 to 29 who received the YFV17D yellow fever vaccine. This specimen consisted of PBMCs, obtained 15 days after the yellow fever booster vaccination. The CDR3 here is CASSRPTGGSTDTQYF. The DNA of the CDR3 is TGCGCCAGCAGCCGCCCGACAGGGGGAAGCACAGATACGCAGTATTTT.